This T cell receptor beta chain was found in a study of T cells after posttransplantation cyclophosphamide. With regard to this clone: Its antigen is currently unknown.

Peripheral blood was collected from the related graft donor on the marrow donation day. Measured with immunoSEQ multiplex PCR; TCRdb has only the in-frame clones, and not every one. This sample has over 25,000 clones, each found more than once. The CDR3 covers 16 residues. The V gene's germline CDR1 is MNHEY and CDR2 SVGAGI. V was cut by 0 bases and J by 6 bases, with 14 bases left in between. Study-level points and caveats: Tissue-infiltrating T cells from skin or gut overlapped little with blood T cells. Recipient CMV seropositivity and CMV reactivation strongly tracked TRB clonality.

Material for sequencing was PBMCs. The chain recombines TRBV6-5 with TRBJ2-2; D is perhaps TRBD2 (5 bases). This TCR came from a woman aged 25 to 39 in good health and a related stem cell transplant donor. The CDR3 is CASSYSGRGGAGELFF. The DNA of the CDR3 is TGTGCCAGCAGTTACTCGGGCCGGGGTGGGGCCGGGGAGCTGTTTTTT.